The 18 T cell receptor beta chains given below trace back to one sample, sequenced in a study of beta chain features in type 1 diabetes. All of the isolated RNA was reverse transcribed, so expressed TCRB transcripts were sequenced. Measured with immunoSEQ multiplex PCR; TCRdb has only the in-frame clones, and not every one. The sample yields 330,000 or so clones, roughly a fifth seen once. The sequencing sample was made of naive CD4+ T cells from blood. The receptor set was obtained from a woman between 18 and 30 years old in good health.

The chain links TRBV12-5 to TRBJ2-1, with 11 bases identical to TRBD2. V shed 0 bases, J shed 1 base, and the junction held 2 bases outside the gene matches. Germline values: CDR1 LGHNT, CDR2 FRNRAP. The CDR3 length is 17 residues. DNA for the CDR3: TGTGCTAGTGGTTTGGTGCGACTAGCGGGATCCTACAATGAGCAGTTCTTC. It specifies CASGLVRLAGSYNEQFF.

This clone was counted only a few times. The V gene is TRBV19, the J gene TRBJ2-4; D ambiguous. The CDR3 sequence is 14 residues long. Germline-derived CDR1 and CDR2 are LNHDA and SQIVND (reference sequence). V lost 6 bases to trimming and J lost 6 bases, with 15 bases between them. The CDR3 bases are TGTGCCAGTAGCCTCTACCGTTCCGGAAACATTCAGTACTTC. Translating gives CASSLYRSGNIQYF.

The rearrangement uses TRBV7-2 and TRBJ2-2; D is undetermined. There are 13 residues in the CDR3. The V and J ends lost 0 bases and 8 bases respectively, with 7 bases between them. Germline V lookup: CDR1 SGHTA, CDR2 FQGNSA. CDR3 in DNA: TGTGCCAGCAGCTTAGCGCGGCCGGGGGAGCTGTTTTTT. This gives the protein CASSLARPGELFF.

Regarding this clone: The sample contains more than one DNA sequence encoding this CDR3. V usage is TRBV18 and J usage is TRBJ2-7; 10 bases are a match to TRBD1. With 4 bases clipped from V and 2 bases from J, the junction kept 2 bases outside the gene matches. CDR3 size: 14 residues. Germline V gene data show CDR1 as KGHSH and CDR2 as LQKENI. CDR3 DNA sequence: TGTGCCAGCTCACAGGGACAGGGGACCTACGAGCAGTACTTC. The encoded protein is CASSQGQGTYEQYF.

This clone came up a few times. The chain has TRBV7-2 and TRBJ1-4; possibly TRBD1 for D (5 bases). V was pared by 5 bases and J by 7 bases, with 14 bases between. CDR1 and CDR2 from the germline V gene are SGHTA and FQGNSA. The CDR3 contains 14 residues. CDR3 region: CASSQDSSFEKLFF. The CDR3 DNA is TGTGCCAGCAGCCAAGACAGCTCTTTTGAAAAACTGTTTTTT.

The chain joins TRBV14 to TRBJ2-7; TRBD1 is a possible D gene (6 bases). The ends were cut back, 3 bases at V and 3 bases at J, with 9 bases in the middle. Germline V gene data show CDR1 as SGHDN and CDR2 as FVKESK. This CDR3 has 13 residues. Here the CDR3 reads CASSHGGFYEQYF. The CDR3, as DNA: TGTGCCAGCAGCCATGGGGGCTTCTACGAGCAGTACTTC.

This clone was found a few times. The chain couples TRBV30 to TRBJ2-5, with TRBD1 matching 9 bases. The CDR3 is made up of 14 amino acids. Losses at the gene ends were 1 base for V and 10 bases for J; bases not matched to a gene: 10. CDR1 is GTSNPN, CDR2 SVGIG, per germline (reference sequence). As DNA, the CDR3 is TGTGCCTGGAGTGGGTCGACAGGGGGAAGAGTCCAGTACTTC. Residues: CAWSGSTGGRVQYF.

The chain recombines TRBV5-5 with TRBJ1-2; 7 bases align to TRBD1. This CDR3 comprises 14 residues. After removal of 4 bases from V and 4 bases from J, the junction contained 7 bases not matched to a gene. CDR1 is SGHKS, CDR2 YYEKEE, per germline (reference sequence). CDR3 amino acids: CASSTVEGAYGYTF. CDR3 sequence (DNA): TGTGCCAGCAGCACCGTGGAGGGGGCCTATGGCTACACCTTC.

This clone has more than one count but fewer than ten. This chain connects TRBV11-2 to TRBJ2-5; TRBD2 aligns across 12 bases. The CDR3 loop spans 15 amino acids. CDR1 and CDR2 from the germline V gene are SGHAT and FQNNGV. V lost 1 base and J lost 7; bases outside the gene matches: 4. The CDR3 reads CASSLASSGGGTQYF. DNA for the CDR3: TGTGCCAGCAGCTTAGCGTCTAGCGGGGGGGGGACCCAGTACTTC.

This clone was counted a few times. The chain links TRBV7-8 to TRBJ1-4, with D unclear. There are 15 residues in the CDR3. Germline CDR1 SGHVS, CDR2 FQNEAQ. Deletions cut 5 bases from V and 8 bases from J, with 18 bases between. This CDR3 reads CASSTRTPRREKLFF. CDR3 DNA sequence: TGTGCCAGCAGCACAAGGACTCCCCGGCGGGAAAAACTGTTTTTT.

This clone was seen only a few times. V is TRBV5-1 and J is TRBJ2-3; TRBD2 is a possible D gene (7 bases). CDR1 is SGHRS, CDR2 YFSETQ, per germline. Trimming pared 0 bases from V and 9 bases from J, leaving 8 bases between. This CDR3 contains 12 residues. The CDR3 bases are TGCGCCAGCAGCTTGGAGGGGGGGACGCAGTATTTT. This gives the protein CASSLEGGTQYF.

This clone was observed a few times. The V gene is TRBV7-9, the J gene TRBJ2-5; 10 bases align to TRBD2. The J call may be in error: the DNA end matches TRBJ2-7 better. From germline, CDR1 is SEHNR and CDR2 FQNEAQ (reference sequence). This CDR3 region has 15 residues. CDR3 region: CASSPWTSGDYEQYF. The CDR3 DNA follows: TGTGCCAGCAGCCCTTGGACTAGCGGAGACTACGAGCAGTACTTC.

The rearrangement joins TRBV7-3 to TRBJ2-2, with 11 nucleotides matching TRBD1. Germline V gene sequence: CDR1 SGHTA, CDR2 FQGTGA. V shed 5 bases and J 4 bases; nucleotides not matched to a gene: 6. The CDR3 is 16 residues long. CDR3 loop: CASSPWDRGFTGELFF. CDR3 DNA: TGTGCCAGCAGCCCCTGGGACAGGGGGTTCACCGGGGAGCTGTTTTTT.

The rearrangement uses TRBV14 and TRBJ2-2; 7 bases are a match to TRBD2. The CDR3 consists of 15 residues. Germline assignment: CDR1 SGHDN and CDR2 FVKESK. Unmatched junction bases numbered 3, after V lost 3 bases and J lost 2 bases. The CDR3 region is CASSHRGGNTGELFF. The CDR3 DNA follows: TGTGCCAGCAGCCACCGCGGGGGAAACACCGGGGAGCTGTTTTTT.

The rearrangement uses TRBV29-1 and TRBJ1-2; 8 bases match TRBD1. The germline V gene has CDR1 SQVTM and CDR2 ANQGSEA. The CDR3 runs to 16 residues. V was pared by 0 bases and J by 4 bases, with 10 bases of the junction left unmatched. CDR3 nucleotide sequence: TGCAGCGTTGAAGAAATAGGGGCAGGGGGCACCTATGGCTACACCTTC. This codes for CSVEEIGAGGTYGYTF.

The V and J genes are TRBV25-1 and TRBJ1-2; D gene uncertain. Germline CDR1 and CDR2: MGHDK and SYGVNS. The V gene lost 2 bases and the J gene lost 0 bases, with 13 bases spanning the gap. This CDR3 comprises 16 residues. The CDR3 protein is CASSELGGPTNYGYTF. As DNA, the CDR3 is TGTGCCAGCAGTGAACTCGGAGGCCCCACTAACTATGGCTACACCTTC.

The V call is TRBV30, the J call TRBJ2-1, with D tentatively TRBD2 (6 bases). V lost 5 bases and J 7 bases, leaving 12 bases between the germline ends. Germline V gives CDR1 GTSNPN, CDR2 SVGIG (reference sequence). The CDR3 loop spans 12 amino acids. The chain's CDR3 is CAWGLSGNEQFF. CDR3 sequence (DNA): TGTGCCTGGGGACTTAGCGGTAATGAGCAGTTCTTC.

The CDR3 nucleotides are TGTGCCAGCAGTCACGAGCGGGACCCGAAGTACGAGCAGTACTTC. Translated, it gives CASSHERDPKYEQYF. This sequence joins TRBV5-4 and TRBJ2-7; 7 positions agree with TRBD2. The CDR3 has 15 amino acids. The ends lost 5 bases at V and 4 bases at J; junction bases unmatched: 12. From germline, CDR1 is SGHNT and CDR2 YYREEE (reference sequence). The variable domain in full, completed from reference TRBV5-4 and TRBJ2-7, reads ETGVTQSPTHLIKTRGQQVTLRCSSQSGHNTVSWYQQALGQGPQFIFQYYREEENGRGNFPPRFSGLQFPNYSSELNVNALELDDSALYLCASSHERDPKYEQYFGPGTRLTVT.